This paragraph reports one TCR beta chain. The record originates from a study of shared clonotypes between healthy human individuals. Sequencing was performed with immunoSEQ multiplex PCR; in TCRdb, only in-frame clones are kept and a portion is missing. The sample consists of 550,000 to 850,000 clones, around 74% of them appearing once. All participating donors were Caucasian adults from Nashville, Tennessee. Sequencing used memory CD4+ T cells sorted from blood. Described subset: CD45RA-negative fraction. This receptor was obtained from a woman younger than 45 in good health.

CDR3 DNA: TGTGCCAGCAGTCGTACTAGCGGGAGACGGGAGACCCAGTACTTC. Translating it yields CASSRTSGRRETQYF. The V call is TRBV6-5, the J call TRBJ2-5, with 11 nucleotides matching TRBD2. V lost 5 bases to trimming and J lost 5 bases; unmatched junction nucleotides: 7. The CDR3 is 15 residues long. Germline CDR1 is MNHEY and CDR2 is SVGAGI.